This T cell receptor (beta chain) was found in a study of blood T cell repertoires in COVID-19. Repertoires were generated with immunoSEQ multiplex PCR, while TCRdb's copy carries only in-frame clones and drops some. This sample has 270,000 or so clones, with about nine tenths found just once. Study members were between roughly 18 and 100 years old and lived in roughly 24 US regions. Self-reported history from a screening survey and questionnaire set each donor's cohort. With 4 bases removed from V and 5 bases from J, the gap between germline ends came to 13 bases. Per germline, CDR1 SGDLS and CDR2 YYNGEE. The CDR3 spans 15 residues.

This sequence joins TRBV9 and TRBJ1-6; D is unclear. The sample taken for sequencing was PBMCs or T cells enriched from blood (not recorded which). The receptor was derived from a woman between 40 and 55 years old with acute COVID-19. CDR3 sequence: CASSYDARDNSPLHF. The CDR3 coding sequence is TGTGCCAGCAGCTACGACGCGCGGGATAATTCACCCCTCCACTTT.